This record concerns one TCR beta chain sequence. This sample was taken from a study of CD8 T cells in Susac syndrome. With random hexamers, roughly 0.45 to 1 ug RNA was reverse transcribed. MiXCR was run by TCRdb on the immunoSEQ multiplex PCR reads, yielding one entry per CDR3 protein. Among 150,000 or so distinct CDR3 sequences listed, roughly 94% were seen once. The specimen was CD4+ T cells from PBMCs. The sequence derives from a human donor with Susac syndrome.

The DNA for the CDR3 is TGTGCCAGCAGTCTCGACAGGGGCTATGGCTACACCTTC. Protein product: CASSLDRGYGYTF. The V call is TRBV12-3 or TRBV12-4, the J call TRBJ1-2, with TRBD1 identical over 8 bases. J lost 4 bases, V lost 5 bases, and 3 bases had no gene match. This CDR3 has 13 amino acids.